This TCR beta chain was captured in a study of cytomegalovirus exposure and HLA in healthy donors. V lost 2 bases and J lost 4, with 14 bases in between. The CDR3 is 15 amino acids. CDR1 is MNHEY and CDR2 is SVGAGI in the germline V gene. The PCR ran on 60 Vbeta and 13 Jbeta primers. Clones were sequenced by immunoSEQ multiplex PCR, and TCRdb holds only the in-frame ones, with some missing. The sample comprises roughly 150,000 clones, over 80% of which are singletons, and more than 1.5% rests with the top ten. This chain uses TRBV6-5 with TRBJ1-2, with no clear D. The origin of this receptor is a woman aged 18-30 years in good health and CMV-seronegative. The specimen sequenced was PBMCs. DNA of the CDR3: TGTGCCAGCAGTTACGGGAACGAGGGAAGCTATGGCTACACCTTC. This translates into CASSYGNEGSYGYTF.